This T cell receptor beta chain was identified during a study of radiation and T cells in renal cell carcinoma. Study details: Nephrectomy followed 15 Gy stereotactic body radiation by 4 weeks.

The time point is: blood 2 weeks post-SBRT. Documented treatment: 15 Gy SBRT to primary tumor, nephrectomy 4 weeks later. Blood was sampled at baseline, 2 weeks and 4 weeks after SBRT. The tumor was a clear cell renal cell carcinoma. Germline V gene sequence: CDR1 MNHNY, CDR2 SVGAGI (reference sequence). The CDR3 extends over 12 amino acids. Unmatched junction bases numbered 3, after V lost 11 bases and J lost 6 bases. The study's findings and limits: No pretreatment tumor biopsies were available for baseline clonotypes.

Assay: immunoSEQ multiplex PCR; the TCRdb copy retains only in-frame clones and omits some. The table records some 150,000 clones, 87% of them present only once. This clone was detected once. What it binds is not known. The chain couples TRBV6-6 to TRBJ2-1; 11 bases are shared with TRBD2. This specimen was blood, taken from a patient whose treatment included radiotherapy and nephrectomy. This clonotype originated in a woman aged 50 to 60 with renal cell carcinoma. The CDR3 region has the DNA TGTGCCTGTAGCGGGGGGGGCAATGAGCAGTTCTTC. Protein: CACSGGGNEQFF.